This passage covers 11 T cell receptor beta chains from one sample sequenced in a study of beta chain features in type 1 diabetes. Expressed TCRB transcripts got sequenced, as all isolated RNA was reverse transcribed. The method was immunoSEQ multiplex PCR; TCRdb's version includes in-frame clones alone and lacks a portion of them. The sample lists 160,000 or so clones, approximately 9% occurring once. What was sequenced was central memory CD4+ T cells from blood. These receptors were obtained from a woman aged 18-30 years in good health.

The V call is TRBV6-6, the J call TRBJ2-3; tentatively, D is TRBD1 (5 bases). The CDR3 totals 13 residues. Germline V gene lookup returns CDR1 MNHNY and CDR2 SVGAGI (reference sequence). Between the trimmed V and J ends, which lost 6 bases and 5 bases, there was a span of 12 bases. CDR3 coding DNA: TGTGCCAGCAGACACAGGACCCAAGATACGCAGTATTTT. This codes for CASRHRTQDTQYF.

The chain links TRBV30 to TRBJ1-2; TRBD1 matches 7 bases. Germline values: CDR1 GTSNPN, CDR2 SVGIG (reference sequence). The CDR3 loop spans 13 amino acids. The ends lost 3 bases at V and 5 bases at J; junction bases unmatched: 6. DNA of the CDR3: TGTGCCTGGAGGCGACAGGGAGGATATGGCTACACCTTC. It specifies CAWRRQGGYGYTF.

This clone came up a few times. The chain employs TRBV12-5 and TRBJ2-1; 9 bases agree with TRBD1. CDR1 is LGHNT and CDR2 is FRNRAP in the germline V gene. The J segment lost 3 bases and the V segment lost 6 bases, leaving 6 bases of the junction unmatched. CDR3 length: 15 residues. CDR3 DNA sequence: TGTGCTAGTGGACCCGGGACAGGGCGCTACAATGAGCAGTTCTTC. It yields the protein CASGPGTGRYNEQFF. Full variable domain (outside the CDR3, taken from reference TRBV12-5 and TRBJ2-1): DARVTQTPRHKVTEMGQEVTMRCQPILGHNTVFWYRQTMMQGLELLAYFRNRAPLDDSGMPKDRFSAEMPDATLATLKIQPSEPRDSAVYFCASGPGTGRYNEQFFGPGTRLTVL.

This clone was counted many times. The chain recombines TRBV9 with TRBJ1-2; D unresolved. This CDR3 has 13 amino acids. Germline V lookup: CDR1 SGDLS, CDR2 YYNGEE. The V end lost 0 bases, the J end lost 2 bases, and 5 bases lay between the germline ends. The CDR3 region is CASSVERNYGYTF. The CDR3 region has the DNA TGTGCCAGCAGCGTAGAGCGGAACTATGGCTACACCTTC.

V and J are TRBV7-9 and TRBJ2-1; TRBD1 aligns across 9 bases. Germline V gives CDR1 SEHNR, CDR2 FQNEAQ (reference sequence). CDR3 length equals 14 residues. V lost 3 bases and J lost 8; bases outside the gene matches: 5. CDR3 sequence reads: CASSFGQGFDEQFF. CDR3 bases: TGTGCCAGCAGCTTCGGACAGGGGTTCGATGAGCAGTTCTTC. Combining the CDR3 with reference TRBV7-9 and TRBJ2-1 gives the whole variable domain DTGVSQNPRHKITKRGQNVTFRCDPISEHNRLYWYRQTLGQGPEFLTYFQNEAQLEKSRLLSDRFSAERPKGSFSTLEIQRTEQGDSAMYLCASSFGQGFDEQFFGPGTRLTVL.

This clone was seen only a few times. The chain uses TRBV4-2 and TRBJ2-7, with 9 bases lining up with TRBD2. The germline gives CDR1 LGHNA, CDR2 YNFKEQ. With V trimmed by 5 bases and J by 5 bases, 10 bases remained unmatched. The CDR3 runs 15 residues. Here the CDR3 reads CASSVEREAGHEQYF. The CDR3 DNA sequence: TGTGCCAGCAGCGTCGAGCGGGAGGCGGGCCACGAGCAGTACTTC.

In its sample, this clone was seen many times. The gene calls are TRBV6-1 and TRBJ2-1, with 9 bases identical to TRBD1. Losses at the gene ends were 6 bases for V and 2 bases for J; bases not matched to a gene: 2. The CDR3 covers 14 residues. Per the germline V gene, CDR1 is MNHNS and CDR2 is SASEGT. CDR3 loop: CASRRQGAYNEQFF. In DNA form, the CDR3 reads TGTGCCAGCAGGAGACAGGGGGCCTACAATGAGCAGTTCTTC.

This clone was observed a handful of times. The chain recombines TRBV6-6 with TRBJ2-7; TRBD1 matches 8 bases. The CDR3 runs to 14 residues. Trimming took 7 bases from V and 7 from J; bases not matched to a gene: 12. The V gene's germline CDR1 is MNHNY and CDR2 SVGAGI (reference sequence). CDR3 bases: TGTGCCAGCAATAAAAGACAGGGGACGGAAGAGCAGTACTTC. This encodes CASNKRQGTEEQYF.

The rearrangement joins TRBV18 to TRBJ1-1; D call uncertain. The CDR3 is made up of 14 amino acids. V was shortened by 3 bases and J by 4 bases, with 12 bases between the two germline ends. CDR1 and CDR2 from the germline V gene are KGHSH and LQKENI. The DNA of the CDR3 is TGTGCCAGCTCACCGACCTCAGGCCCCACTGAAGCTTTCTTT. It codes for CASSPTSGPTEAFF.

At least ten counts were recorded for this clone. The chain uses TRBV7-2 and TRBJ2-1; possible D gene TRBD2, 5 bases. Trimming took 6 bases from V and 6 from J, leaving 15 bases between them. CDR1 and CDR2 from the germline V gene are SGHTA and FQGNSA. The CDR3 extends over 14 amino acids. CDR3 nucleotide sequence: TGTGCCAGCAGACCAGGACTCACGGGCAATGAGCAGTTCTTC. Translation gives CASRPGLTGNEQFF. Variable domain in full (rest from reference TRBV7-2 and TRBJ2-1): GAGVSQSPSNKVTEKGKDVELRCDPISGHTALYWYRQSLGQGLEFLIYFQGNSAPDKSGLPSDRFSAERTGGSVSTLTIQRTQQEDSAVYLCASRPGLTGNEQFFGPGTRLTVL.

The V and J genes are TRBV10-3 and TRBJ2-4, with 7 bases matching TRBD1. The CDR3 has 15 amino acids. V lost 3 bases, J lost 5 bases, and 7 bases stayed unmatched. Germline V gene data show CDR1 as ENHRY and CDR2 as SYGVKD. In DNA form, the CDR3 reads TGTGCCATCAGTGACTCGACCGGGACAGAAAACATTCAGTACTTC. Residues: CAISDSTGTENIQYF.